Described below is a single TCR beta chain sequence and its context. The antigen remains unidentified. The record originates from a study of cytomegalovirus exposure and HLA in healthy donors. Background on the study: A later analysis reported the same platform for the roughly 120 validation repertoires and the roughly 630 first-cohort repertoires. General study results and limits: It was about 150 TCR beta chains that were listed as cytomegalovirus-associated. The classifier was said to identify cytomegalovirus status with high specificity and sensitivity.

Donors came from a validation cohort of about 110 subjects, distinct from the first 666-subject cohort. The CDR3 loop spans 15 amino acids. Germline assignment: CDR1 SGHNT and CDR2 YENEEA. V was clipped by 5 bases and J by 6 bases; unmatched bases: 9. The table came from immunoSEQ multiplex PCR; TCRdb's copy has only in-frame clones and leaves some out. Altogether 150,000 to 200,000 clones are present, approximately 84% being singletons, with the ten largest covering roughly 7.5%. The sequence came from a young man in good health and CMV-seropositive. This sequence joins TRBV11-3 and TRBJ2-2; 7 nucleotides line up with TRBD1. The sample consisted of PBMCs. As DNA, the CDR3 is TGTGCCAGCAGCCAAAGGGGGCTGAGGTCCGGGGAGCTGTTTTTT. Amino acids: CASSQRGLRSGELFF.